Described below is a single TCR beta chain sequence and its context. Antigen specificity is unknown. The data were obtained in a study of vaccination effects on CD4 cells after COVID-19. For the study at large: Post-vaccination samples were obtained at early and late time points from a few convalescent patients.

Libraries were prepared by immunoSEQ multiplex PCR; TCRdb keeps only in-frame clonotypes and omits some of them. The data show tens of thousands of clones, approximately 77% seen once. Subsequent to 10 days of culture, CD4+ T cells were isolated. This person's SARS-CoV-2 infection, confirmed by PCR, occurred between March and December 2020. All study participants received two doses of BNT162b2 or mRNA-1273 vaccine. The authors replaced half the medium with IL-2 medium on days 3 and 7. Germline assignment: CDR1 SGHRS and CDR2 YFSETQ. J lost 5 bases, V lost 3 bases, and 7 bases had no gene match. The CDR3 runs to 15 residues.

The genes are TRBV5-1 and TRBJ2-5; 10 bases fit TRBD2. The sequencing here drew on CD4+ T cells from PBMCs cultured without peptide, taken after COVID-19 vaccination. This TCR came from a human donor who had a prior SARS-CoV-2 infection. CDR3 amino acids: CASSSTGTSEETQYF. CDR3 DNA: TGCGCCAGCAGCTCTACCGGGACTAGCGAGGAGACCCAGTACTTC.